Below are 24 T cell receptor beta chains sequenced from a single sample in a study of blood T cell repertoires in COVID-19. Measured with immunoSEQ multiplex PCR; TCRdb has only the in-frame clones, and not every one. The sample holds some 360,000 clones; about 88% are singletons and the top ten take 0.95% to 1.1%. The sample consisted of PBMCs or T cells enriched from blood (not recorded which). Source of these receptors: a woman aged 25 to 39 who had been exposed to COVID-19.

The V and J genes are TRBV7-2 and TRBJ2-1; 10 bases agree with TRBD2. Losses at the gene ends were 5 bases for V and 9 bases for J; bases not matched to a gene: 7. CDR3 size: 14 residues. Germline values: CDR1 SGHTA, CDR2 FQGNSA. The DNA for the CDR3 is TGTGCCAGCAGCCTACTAGCGGGATTAGGTGAGCAGTTCTTC. Residues: CASSLLAGLGEQFF.

The V gene is TRBV5-4, the J gene TRBJ1-1; D possibly corresponds to TRBD1 (5 bases). The CDR3 is made up of 13 amino acids. Germline V gene lookup returns CDR1 SGHNT and CDR2 YYREEE (reference sequence). V lost 5 bases and J lost 3, with 11 bases in between. As DNA, the CDR3 is TGTGCCAGCAGTCGGGGCGGGGACACTGAAGCTTTCTTT. Protein: CASSRGGDTEAFF.

J is TRBJ2-1 and V is TRBV5-4, with 10 bases lining up with TRBD2. The ends lost 4 bases at V and 5 bases at J; junction bases unmatched: 9. Germline CDR1 reads SGHNT; CDR2 reads YYREEE (reference sequence). CDR3 length: 16 amino acids. The DNA for the CDR3 is TGTGCCAGCAGCATTACAGCGGGAGGGCCCGACAATGAGCAGTTCTTC. Amino acids: CASSITAGGPDNEQFF.

This chain links TRBV19 with TRBJ1-2; 7 nucleotides match TRBD1. Trimming removed 4 bases from V and 4 bases from J; junction bases left unmatched: 3. Germline-derived CDR1 and CDR2 are LNHDA and SQIVND (reference sequence). The CDR3 is 13 amino acids. CDR3: CASSTGQSYGYTF. The CDR3 DNA follows: TGTGCCAGTAGTACGGGACAGAGCTATGGCTACACCTTC.

CDR3 loop: CASSQDLLSLVANTGELFF. As DNA, the CDR3 is TGCGCCAGCAGCCAAGACCTCCTCTCACTAGTGGCGAACACCGGGGAGCTGTTTTTT. The J gene is TRBJ2-2, the V gene TRBV4-1; perhaps TRBD2 as D (5 bases). Germline CDR1 is MGHRA and CDR2 is YSYEKL. V was shortened by 0 bases and J by 0 bases, with 17 bases between the two germline ends. The CDR3 has 19 residues.

J is TRBJ2-5 and V is TRBV14; TRBD2 matches 7 bases. Germline V gene sequence: CDR1 SGHDN, CDR2 FVKESK. This CDR3 comprises 18 residues. V gave up 0 bases and J gave up 1 base; unmatched junction bases: 11. CDR3 region: CASSQEVTSTTSQETQYF. The CDR3 DNA is TGTGCCAGCAGCCAAGAAGTGACTAGCACAACCAGCCAAGAGACCCAGTACTTC. The full variable domain, in which reference TRBV14 and TRBJ2-5 provide the parts outside the CDR3, is EAGVTQFPSHSVIEKGQTVTLRCDPISGHDNLYWYRRVMGKEIKFLLHFVKESKQDESGMPNNRFLAERTGGTYSTLKVQPAELEDSGVYFCASSQEVTSTTSQETQYFGPGTRLLVL.

The rearrangement joins TRBV11-2 to TRBJ2-7; D is undetermined. V was pared by 1 base and J by 0 bases, with 16 bases between. This CDR3 is built from 17 residues. In germline, CDR1 is SGHAT, CDR2 FQNNGV. This CDR3 is CASSLAVGSYSSYEQYF. In nucleotides, the CDR3 is TGTGCCAGCAGCTTAGCGGTCGGAAGCTACAGCTCCTACGAGCAGTACTTC.

The chain links TRBV18 to TRBJ1-6; D is perhaps TRBD1 (6 bases). V was pared by 3 bases and J by 7 bases, with 13 bases between. Germline CDR1 and CDR2: KGHSH and LQKENI. The CDR3 spans 15 residues. CDR3 sequence reads: CASSPNRASNSPLHF. In DNA, the CDR3 is TGTGCCAGCTCACCGAACAGGGCCTCCAATTCACCCCTCCACTTT.

The chain joins TRBV28 to TRBJ2-1; 7 nucleotides match TRBD2. Germline lookup yields CDR1 MDHEN and CDR2 SYDVKM. CDR3 length: 16 residues. Germline trimming cut 7 bases from V and 3 bases from J; bases unmatched to any gene: 12. This CDR3 reads CASTLPGLVNYNEQFF. The CDR3 bases are TGTGCCAGCACCCTTCCCGGACTAGTAAACTACAATGAGCAGTTCTTC.

V usage is TRBV2 and J usage is TRBJ2-1; 9 nucleotides match TRBD2. The CDR3 covers 16 residues. V lost 3 bases and J lost 5; bases outside the gene matches: 8. Per germline, CDR1 SNHLY and CDR2 FYNNEI. The chain's CDR3 is CASSETSGLANNEQFF. CDR3 coding DNA: TGTGCCAGCAGTGAGACCTCCGGACTAGCGAACAATGAGCAGTTCTTC.

The gene calls are TRBV18 and TRBJ2-1; no clear D gene. Trimming took off 2 bases at V and 0 bases at J, with 8 bases between the two ends. CDR1 and CDR2 (germline): KGHSH, LQKENI. The CDR3 contains 15 residues. This chain's CDR3 is CASSPLSSSYNEQFF. The CDR3 DNA reads TGTGCCAGCTCACCATTGAGTAGCTCCTACAATGAGCAGTTCTTC.

V usage is TRBV7-9 and J usage is TRBJ1-6, with TRBD1 matching over 7 bases. V lost 4 bases and J lost 6; bases outside the gene matches: 9. The CDR3 is made up of 16 amino acids. Germline CDR1 is SEHNR and CDR2 is FQNEAQ (reference sequence). The CDR3, as DNA: TGTGCCAGCAGCTCCCTGTCGACAGGGTCTAATTCACCCCTCCACTTT. This sequence encodes CASSSLSTGSNSPLHF.

The chain carries TRBV7-9 and TRBJ2-1, with D possibly TRBD2 on 5 matching bases. The CDR3 loop spans 14 amino acids. V gave up 5 bases and J gave up 5 bases, with 13 bases separating them. Germline CDR1 reads SEHNR; CDR2 reads FQNEAQ (reference sequence). The DNA of the CDR3 is TGTGCCAGCAGCGGGCTAGCAACACACAATGAGCAGTTCTTC. It specifies CASSGLATHNEQFF.

This clone was counted a single time. V usage is TRBV2 and J usage is TRBJ2-7; 10 bases are shared with TRBD1. Germline V gives CDR1 SNHLY, CDR2 FYNNEI. The CDR3 consists of 18 residues. Trimming removed 4 bases from V and 2 bases from J; junction bases left unmatched: 14. CDR3 region: CASSGGQGLGQLAYEQYF. Written as DNA, the CDR3 is TGTGCCAGCAGTGGGGGACAGGGGTTAGGACAACTTGCCTACGAGCAGTACTTC.

J is TRBJ2-2 and V is TRBV9, with D perhaps TRBD2 (6 bases). This CDR3 contains 16 residues. V lost 0 bases and J lost 2, with 11 bases in between. CDR1 SGDLS and CDR2 YYNGEE come from the germline V gene. CDR3 bases: TGTGCCAGCAGCGTAGCTGGGACTCCAAACACCGGGGAGCTGTTTTTT. Protein sequence: CASSVAGTPNTGELFF.

On this clone: Other DNA sequences in this specimen translate into the identical CDR3. The V and J genes are TRBV29-1 and TRBJ2-1; D not certain. V was trimmed by 6 bases and J by 5 bases, leaving 5 bases between them. Germline V gene sequence: CDR1 SQVTM, CDR2 ANQGSEA. The CDR3 spans 10 residues. CDR3 bases: TGCAGCGTAGCGAACAATGAGCAGTTCTTC. Amino acids: CSVANNEQFF.

V and J are TRBV3-1 (or the pseudogene TRBV3-2) and TRBJ1-2, with 11 bases fitting TRBD1. With 1 base clipped from V and 4 bases from J, the junction kept 5 bases outside the gene matches. This CDR3 comprises 16 residues. Germline CDR1 LGHDT, CDR2 YNNKEL (reference sequence). The CDR3 region is CASSQVDRGHGYGYTF. CDR3 sequence (DNA): TGTGCCAGCAGCCAAGTGGACAGGGGGCACGGCTATGGCTACACCTTC.

The chain carries TRBV11-3 and TRBJ1-1, with D uncertain. The CDR3 runs 11 residues. In germline, CDR1 is SGHNT, CDR2 YENEEA. The germline V and J ends were trimmed by 3 bases and 5 bases, with 4 bases remaining between them. DNA of the CDR3: TGTGCCAGCAGCTTGGAGACTGAAGCTTTCTTT. It yields the protein CASSLETEAFF.

The chain links TRBV27 to TRBJ2-3, with a tentative D call TRBD2 (6 bases). The CDR3 is made up of 15 amino acids. Germline V gene data show CDR1 as MNHEY and CDR2 as SMNVEV (reference sequence). V was shortened by 2 bases and J by 2 bases, with 11 bases between the two germline ends. Written as DNA, the CDR3 is TGTGCCAGCAGTTTAGACGGGAGCGACACAGATACGCAGTATTTT. Translation: CASSLDGSDTDTQYF.

The J gene is TRBJ1-5, the V gene TRBV6-5, with 7 positions matching TRBD1. There are 15 residues in the CDR3. Per germline, CDR1 MNHEY and CDR2 SVGAGI. Germline trimming cut 6 bases from V and 0 bases from J; bases unmatched to any gene: 5. The CDR3 spells CASSWTGNSNQPQHF. In DNA form, the CDR3 reads TGTGCCAGCAGCTGGACAGGCAATAGCAATCAGCCCCAGCATTTT.

V gene TRBV15 combines with J gene TRBJ2-7, with a tentative D call TRBD2 (5 bases). This CDR3 contains 14 residues. The V end lost 3 bases, the J end lost 6 bases, and 15 bases lay between the germline ends. Germline V gene sequence: CDR1 LNHNV, CDR2 YYDKDF (reference sequence). The DNA of the CDR3 is TGTGCCACCAGCAGGGCCCGAGAGGGATCCGAGCAGTACTTC. Translation gives CATSRAREGSEQYF.

The CDR3 DNA is TGTGCCTGGAGTCCGGGACTAGAAACTGAGCAGTTCTTC. Residues: CAWSPGLETEQFF. The rearrangement joins TRBV30 to TRBJ2-1; TRBD2 matches at 8 bases. V gave up 2 bases and J gave up 9 bases; unmatched junction bases: 6. CDR1 and CDR2 from the germline V gene are GTSNPN and SVGIG (reference sequence). CDR3 length: 13 residues.

This clone has a single count. The chain uses TRBV19 and TRBJ2-1, with a weak D call TRBD1 (5 bases). Germline loops: CDR1 LNHDA, CDR2 SQIVND (reference sequence). The CDR3 is 12 amino acids. V was clipped by 6 bases and J by 4 bases, with 7 bases between them. The CDR3 DNA reads as TGTGCCAGTAGAGACAGTTACAATGAGCAGTTCTTC. Amino acid sequence: CASRDSYNEQFF.

The J gene is TRBJ2-7, the V gene TRBV28, with 7 bases matching TRBD1. The CDR3 totals 13 residues. Germline V gives CDR1 MDHEN, CDR2 SYDVKM. V dropped 10 bases and J dropped 5; count of bases not matched to a gene: 11. Written as DNA, the CDR3 is TGTGCCACTGCTACAGGGGCCGAGGACGAGCAGTACTTC. Residues: CATATGAEDEQYF.